A single sample gave rise to the 18 T cell receptor beta chains below, sequenced in a study of cytomegalovirus exposure and HLA in healthy donors (TCRdb year 2017). Library method: the immunoSEQ multiplex PCR assay. The source is immuneACCESS, and TCRdb retained only in-frame sequences with V and J called. Part of the clones is not carried over; for the studies checked, unresolved V genes explain less than half of this, and the remainder is unexplained. Counted in this sample were roughly 150,000 clones; roughly 90% of them appeared once. 10% to 13% of the sample goes to the ten largest clones. The sequenced material came from PBMCs. These receptors all stem from a woman aged 18-35 years in good health and CMV-seropositive.

The chain has TRBV18 and TRBJ1-1, with D possibly being TRBD1 (5 bases). V shed 6 bases and J shed 6 bases, with 20 bases lying between them. From germline, CDR1 is KGHSH and CDR2 LQKENI. CDR3 length equals 15 residues. The CDR3 sequence: CASSPRGSLGAEAFF. Written as DNA, the CDR3 is TGTGCCAGCTCCCCCCGGGGGTCCCTTGGGGCTGAAGCTTTCTTT.

Of note for this clone: This sample includes further DNA sequences coding for the same CDR3. The chain carries TRBV27 and TRBJ2-1; 10 bases align to TRBD2. Germline CDR1 and CDR2: MNHEY and SMNVEV (reference sequence). The CDR3 is 14 amino acids. The trim removed 6 bases at V and 3 bases at J, leaving 2 bases unmatched. The CDR3: CASRLAGGYNEQFF. Written as DNA, the CDR3 is TGTGCCAGCAGGTTAGCGGGAGGCTACAATGAGCAGTTCTTC.

The V call is TRBV5-4, the J call TRBJ2-4, with 14 bases matching TRBD2. CDR1 and CDR2 (germline): SGHNT, YYREEE (reference sequence). Trimming cost V 3 bases and J 1 base; bases outside gene matches: 6. The CDR3 has 18 residues. CDR3 bases: TGTGCCAGCAGCTCAGGACTAGCGGGAGGCCTGGCCAAAAACATTCAGTACTTC. This encodes CASSSGLAGGLAKNIQYF.

J is TRBJ2-3 and V is TRBV4-1; a possible D gene is TRBD2 (7 bases). CDR1 is MGHRA, CDR2 YSYEKL, per germline. The CDR3 spans 17 residues. Deletions cut 3 bases from V and 3 bases from J, with 19 bases between. The CDR3 sequence is CASSQQQGGSSTDTQYF. The CDR3 DNA reads as TGCGCCAGCAGCCAGCAACAGGGCGGGAGTAGTACAGATACGCAGTATTTT.

The chain joins TRBV5-1 to TRBJ1-3, with 9 bases that match TRBD2. The assigned J gene may be wrong: the sequence end matches TRBJ2-2 better. The CDR3 has 16 amino acids. Germline V CDR1 and CDR2: SGHRS, YFSETQ. The CDR3 loop reads CASKVRAGGSTGELFF. In DNA, the CDR3 is TGCGCCAGCAAGGTTAGGGCGGGAGGGAGCACCGGGGAGCTGTTTTTT.

The V gene is TRBV19, the J gene TRBJ1-2, with 7 positions matching TRBD1. The CDR3 length is 14 residues. Germline CDR1 LNHDA, CDR2 SQIVND (reference sequence). J was trimmed by 6 bases and V by 0 bases; bases with no gene match: 4. The CDR3 nucleotides read TGTGCCAGTAGTATAGATTTACAGGGGAATGGCTACACCTTC. Translation: CASSIDLQGNGYTF. The variable domain in full, with the rest retrieved from reference TRBV19 and TRBJ1-2, is DGGITQSPKYLFRKEGQNVTLSCEQNLNHDAMYWYRQDPGQGLRLIYYSQIVNDFQKGDIAEGYSVSREKKESFPLTVTSAQKNPTAFYLCASSIDLQGNGYTFGSGTRLTVV.

This rearrangement joins TRBV28 to TRBJ1-2; 8 bases are a match to TRBD1. The V and J ends lost 5 bases and 8 bases, in that order; junction bases with no gene match: 7. The CDR3 length is 13 residues. Germline values: CDR1 MDHEN, CDR2 SYDVKM. The CDR3 nucleotides read TGTGCCAGCAGTCTTAGCAGGGGGCAGGGCTACACCTTC. It encodes CASSLSRGQGYTF.

The CDR3, as DNA: TGTGCCAGCAGTGGACTAGCGGGAGGTATGAAAAACATTCAGTACTTC. Translation gives CASSGLAGGMKNIQYF. The V call is TRBV7-2, the J call TRBJ2-4; 14 nucleotides match TRBD2. CDR1 is SGHTA, CDR2 FQGNSA, per germline. CDR3 length: 16 residues. J gave up 4 bases and V 6 bases, and 5 bases lay outside the gene matches.

The V and J genes are TRBV27 and TRBJ2-1, with 9 bases matching TRBD2. Germline V gene lookup returns CDR1 MNHEY and CDR2 SMNVEV (reference sequence). V was pared by 4 bases and J by 3 bases, with 7 bases of the junction left unmatched. The CDR3 covers 16 residues. The CDR3 DNA is TGTGCCAGCAGTTCACCCCTAGCGGGGCTCTACAATGAGCAGTTCTTC. This translates into CASSSPLAGLYNEQFF.

The chain employs TRBV29-1 and TRBJ2-7, with D possibly being TRBD1 (6 bases). Trimming took off 4 bases at V and 6 bases at J, with 19 bases between the two ends. The CDR3 sequence is 14 residues long. The V gene's germline CDR1 is SQVTM and CDR2 ANQGSEA. The CDR3 DNA reads TGCAGCGTTGTCCTGAAGGACAGAGGGCGCGAGCAGTACTTC. It yields the protein CSVVLKDRGREQYF.

V and J are TRBV7-9 and TRBJ1-2, with 7 positions matching TRBD1. Germline-derived CDR1 and CDR2 are SEHNR and FQNEAQ (reference sequence). The CDR3 is made up of 15 amino acids. The ends lost 0 bases at V and 9 bases at J; junction bases unmatched: 10. CDR3 nucleotides: TGTGCCAGCAGCTTAGCTGGGCAGGGGGTGAGGAGCTACACCTTC. Residues: CASSLAGQGVRSYTF.

This CDR3 reads CASSFTGLAYEQYF. The CDR3 DNA follows: TGTGCCAGCAGTTTCACCGGACTAGCCTACGAGCAGTACTTC. The chain joins TRBV27 to TRBJ2-7, with TRBD2 matching 7 bases. Germline V gene lookup returns CDR1 MNHEY and CDR2 SMNVEV (reference sequence). This CDR3 comprises 14 residues. V was pared by 3 bases and J by 2 bases, with 4 bases of the junction left unmatched.

V usage is TRBV5-6 and J usage is TRBJ2-7; 8 bases map to TRBD2. From germline, CDR1 is SGHDT and CDR2 YYEEEE. The junction had 8 bases not matched to a gene; V was cut back by 4 bases and J by 2 bases. CDR3 length: 15 residues. The CDR3 loop is CASSPGLAPAYEQYF. CDR3 sequence (DNA): TGTGCCAGCAGCCCCGGACTAGCACCTGCCTACGAGCAGTACTTC.

CDR3 region: CASSLSGTGNTIYF. Written as DNA, the CDR3 is TGTGCCAGCAGTTTATCGGGAACTGGAAACACCATATATTTT. This chain connects TRBV28 to TRBJ1-3; D is unclear. This CDR3 region has 14 residues. In germline, CDR1 is MDHEN, CDR2 SYDVKM. V lost 1 base and J 2 bases, leaving 6 bases between the germline ends.

The chain couples TRBV5-1 to TRBJ2-7; perhaps TRBD1 as D (5 bases). This CDR3 has 18 residues. Germline V CDR1 and CDR2: SGHRS, YFSETQ. Trimming shortened V by 3 bases and J by 0 bases, and 22 bases separated the two germline ends. The CDR3: CASSSAIFDRSSSYEQYF. CDR3 coding DNA: TGCGCCAGCAGCTCAGCGATATTCGACAGATCTAGCTCCTACGAGCAGTACTTC.

This clone appeared a single time. The chain is built from TRBV6-6 and TRBJ2-4; D may be TRBD2 (5 bases). In germline, CDR1 is MNHNY, CDR2 SVGAGI (reference sequence). V lost 2 bases and J 6 bases, leaving 14 bases between the germline ends. The length of the CDR3 is 15 residues. The CDR3 loop reads CASSYRQRESNIQYF. CDR3 DNA: TGTGCCAGCAGTTACAGGCAGAGGGAATCAAACATTCAGTACTTC.

The genes are TRBV6-6 and TRBJ2-7; possibly TRBD1 for D (6 bases). V was cut by 6 bases and J by 5 bases, with 11 bases left in between. The CDR3 has 12 amino acids. CDR1 is MNHNY and CDR2 is SVGAGI in the germline V gene (reference sequence). Here the CDR3 reads CASRARGHEQYF. CDR3 DNA sequence: TGTGCCAGCAGGGCCAGGGGTCACGAGCAGTACTTC.

Points on this clone: Other nucleotide sequences from this sample produce the same CDR3. The chain employs TRBV6-5 and TRBJ2-7, with TRBD1 matching over 7 bases. CDR1 is MNHEY, CDR2 SVGAGI, per germline. The CDR3 spans 11 residues. The ends lost 6 bases at V and 6 bases at J; junction bases unmatched: 2. The CDR3 sequence is CASRQGSEQYF. In DNA form, the CDR3 reads TGTGCCAGCAGACAGGGGAGCGAGCAGTACTTC.